The T cell receptor (beta chain) under discussion was sequenced for a study of cytomegalovirus exposure and HLA in healthy donors. This clone turned up a few times. Both 60 Vbeta primers and 13 Jbeta primers went into the PCR. Here immunoSEQ multiplex PCR was the method, and the copy in TCRdb shows in-frame clones only, minus some. This sample yields 110,000 or so clones, of which over 9.5% are seen a single time; 16% belongs to the top ten. The length of the CDR3 is 15 residues. From germline, CDR1 is LNHDA and CDR2 SQIVND (reference sequence). Trimming took off 7 bases at V and 4 bases at J, with 17 bases between the two ends.

This clonotype was sampled from a man aged 35-49 years in good health and CMV-seropositive. The sequenced sample consisted of PBMCs. The rearrangement links TRBV19 to TRBJ2-1, with a tentative D call TRBD2 (5 bases). The CDR3, as DNA: TGTGCCAGTAATTTCGGGTCTCTAGCATACAATGAGCAGTTCTTC. Its protein is CASNFGSLAYNEQFF.